This T cell receptor beta chain was identified in a study of radiation and T cells in renal cell carcinoma. Here immunoSEQ multiplex PCR was the method, and the copy in TCRdb shows in-frame clones only, minus some. This table holds about 130,000 clones, 70% to 90% found once. The time point was: baseline pretreatment blood. Treatment in this sample: 15 Gy SBRT to primary tumor, nephrectomy 4 weeks later. Germline lookup yields CDR1 MNHEY and CDR2 SVGAGI. V lost 6 bases to trimming and J lost 6 bases, with 14 bases between them. CDR3 length: 13 residues. The sequences come from blood, collected from a patient whose treatment included radiotherapy and nephrectomy. The chain combines TRBV6-5 with TRBJ1-2, with a possible D match to TRBD1 (5 bases). This TCR derives from a woman between 50 and 59 years old with renal cell carcinoma. The CDR3 region has the DNA TGTGCCAGCAGCACCGGGGTCAGGGATGGCTACACCTTC. Protein sequence: CASSTGVRDGYTF.